This T cell receptor beta chain was found in a study of blood T cell repertoires in COVID-19. Assay used: immunoSEQ multiplex PCR; TCRdb lists only in-frame clones, some missing. Counted here are roughly 150,000 clones, around 89% occurring once; the ten biggest clones make up around 16%. With 8 bases removed from V and 5 bases from J, the gap between germline ends came to 15 bases. The CDR3 contains 13 residues. Germline V gene sequence: CDR1 MNHEY, CDR2 SVGAGI. In its sample, this clone was seen once. This chain links TRBV6-5 with TRBJ1-1; tentatively, D is TRBD1 (6 bases). This clonotype was sampled from a middle-aged woman with acute or convalescent COVID-19. The sequenced sample was peripheral blood. The CDR3 sequence is CASGRGGETEAFF. In DNA form, the CDR3 reads TGTGCCAGCGGGAGGGGGGGCGAAACTGAAGCTTTCTTT.